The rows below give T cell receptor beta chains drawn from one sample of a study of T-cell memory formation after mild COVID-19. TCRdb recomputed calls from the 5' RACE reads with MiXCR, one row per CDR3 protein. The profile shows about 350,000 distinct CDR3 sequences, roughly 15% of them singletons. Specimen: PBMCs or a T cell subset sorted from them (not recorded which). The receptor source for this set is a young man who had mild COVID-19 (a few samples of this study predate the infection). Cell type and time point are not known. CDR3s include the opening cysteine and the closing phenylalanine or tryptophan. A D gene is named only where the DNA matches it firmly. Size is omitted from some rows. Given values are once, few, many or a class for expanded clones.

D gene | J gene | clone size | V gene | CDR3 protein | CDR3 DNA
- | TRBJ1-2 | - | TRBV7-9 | CASSFSDGFGYTF | TGTGCCAGCAGCTTTTCGGATGGTTTTGGCTACACCTTC
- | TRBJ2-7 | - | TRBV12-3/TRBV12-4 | CASSSWTTEQYF | TGTGCCAGCAGTTCCTGGACAACCGAGCAGTACTTC
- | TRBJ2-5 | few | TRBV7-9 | CASSLIQRPVGFETQYF | TGTGCCAGCAGCTTAATTCAACGGCCAGTAGGCTTTGAGACCCAGTACTTC
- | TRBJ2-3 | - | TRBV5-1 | CASSLRGGDLTDTQYF | TGCGCCAGCAGCTTGAGAGGCGGGGATCTTACAGATACGCAGTATTTT
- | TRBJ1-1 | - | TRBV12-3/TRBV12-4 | CASRTAAGWNTEAFF | TGTGCCAGCAGGACGGCAGCAGGGTGGAATACTGAAGCTTTCTTT
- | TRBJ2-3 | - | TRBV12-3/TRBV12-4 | CASSLGFAPTDTQYF | TGTGCCAGCAGCCTCGGGTTCGCCCCTACAGATACGCAGTATTTT
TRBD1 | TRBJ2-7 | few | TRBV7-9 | CASSLIWTGAGEQYF | TGTGCCAGCAGCTTAATTTGGACAGGGGCTGGCGAGCAGTACTTC
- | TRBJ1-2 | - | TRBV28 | CASSGQGHGYGYTF | TGTGCCAGCAGTGGTCAGGGGCATGGCTATGGCTACACCTTC
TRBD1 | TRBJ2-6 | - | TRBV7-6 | CASSRDRPSGANVLTF | TGTGCCAGCAGCCGGGACAGGCCCTCTGGGGCCAACGTCCTGACTTTC
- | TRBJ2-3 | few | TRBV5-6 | CASSFGLGTDTQYF | TGTGCCAGCAGCTTTGGGCTAGGCACAGATACGCAGTATTTT
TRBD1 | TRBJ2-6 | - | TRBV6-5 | CASSYRAGGASGANVLTF | TGTGCCAGCAGTTACAGGGCAGGGGGAGCCTCTGGGGCCAACGTCCTGACTTTC
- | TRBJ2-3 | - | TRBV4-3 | CASSQDGRGSADTQYF | TGCGCCAGCAGCCAAGATGGGAGGGGGAGCGCAGATACGCAGTATTTT
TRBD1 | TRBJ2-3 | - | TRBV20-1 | CSARDAGQGTDTQYF | TGCAGTGCTAGAGACGCGGGACAGGGCACAGATACGCAGTATTTT
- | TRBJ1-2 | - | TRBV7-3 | CASSLPGDYGYTF | TGTGCCAGCAGCTTACCCGGGGACTATGGCTACACCTTC
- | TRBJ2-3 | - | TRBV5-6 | CASSLVEATDTQYF | TGTGCCAGCAGCTTGGTGGAGGCCACAGATACGCAGTATTTT
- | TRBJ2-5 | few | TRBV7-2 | CASTSRGPQETQYF | TGTGCCAGCACCTCCCGGGGCCCCCAGGAGACCCAGTACTTC
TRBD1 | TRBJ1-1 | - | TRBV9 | CASSVGTGDTEAFF | TGTGCCAGCAGCGTAGGGACAGGGGACACTGAAGCTTTCTTT
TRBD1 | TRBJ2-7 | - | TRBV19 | CASSILGQGSYEQYF | TGTGCCAGTAGTATATTGGGACAGGGAAGCTACGAGCAGTACTTC
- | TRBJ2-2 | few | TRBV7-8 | CASSPLPEQANTGELFF | TGTGCCAGCAGCCCCCTGCCTGAACAGGCGAACACCGGGGAGCTGTTTTTT
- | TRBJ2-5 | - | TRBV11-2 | CASSTGLVGETQYF | TGTGCCAGCAGCACGGGGCTGGTCGGGGAGACCCAGTACTTC
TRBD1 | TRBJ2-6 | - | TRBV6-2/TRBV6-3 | CASSYTRGPGANVLTF | TGTGCCAGCAGTTACACCAGGGGGCCTGGGGCCAACGTCCTGACTTTC
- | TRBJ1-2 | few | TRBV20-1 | CSASWVNYGYTF | TGCAGTGCTAGTTGGGTGAACTATGGCTACACCTTC
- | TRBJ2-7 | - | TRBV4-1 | CASSQGGPYEQYF | TGCGCCAGCAGCCAGGGGGGCCCATACGAGCAGTACTTC
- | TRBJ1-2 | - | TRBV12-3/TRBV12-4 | CASSRDRFYGYTF | TGTGCCAGCAGTCGTGACAGATTCTATGGCTACACCTTC
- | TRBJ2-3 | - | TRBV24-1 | CATSDPQGAGGSDTQYF | TGTGCCACCAGTGATCCACAGGGGGCGGGGGGCTCGGATACGCAGTATTTT
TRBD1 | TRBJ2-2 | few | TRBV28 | CASSSTGRTGELFF | TGTGCCAGCAGCTCGACAGGGCGAACCGGGGAGCTGTTTTTT
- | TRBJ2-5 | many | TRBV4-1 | CASSQGWRQQETQYF | TGCGCCAGCAGCCAAGGGTGGCGGCAGCAAGAGACCCAGTACTTC
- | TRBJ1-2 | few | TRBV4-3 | CASSQEGVGSRIRGYTF | TGCGCCAGCAGCCAAGAGGGGGTCGGGAGCCGGATTCGGGGCTACACCTTC
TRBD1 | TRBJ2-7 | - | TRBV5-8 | CASSLYQGTVSYEQYF | TGTGCCAGCAGCTTGTATCAGGGGACAGTGTCCTACGAGCAGTACTTC
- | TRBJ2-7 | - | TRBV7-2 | CASSRDKLYGGYEQYF | TGTGCCAGCAGCAGGGACAAACTCTACGGTGGGTACGAGCAGTACTTC
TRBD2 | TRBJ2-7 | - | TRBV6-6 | CATTSGGSREQYF | TGTGCCACCACCTCGGGGGGGTCGCGCGAGCAGTACTTC
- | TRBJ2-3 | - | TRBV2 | CASSGSTSGTDTQYF | TGTGCCAGCAGTGGAAGCACGTCTGGCACAGATACGCAGTATTTT
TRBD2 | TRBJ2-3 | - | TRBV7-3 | CASSQGVLAGIADTQYF | TGTGCCAGCAGCCAGGGCGTACTAGCGGGGATCGCAGATACGCAGTATTTT
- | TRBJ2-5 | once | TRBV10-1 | CASSNREETQYF | TGCGCCAGCAGCAACAGGGAAGAGACCCAGTACTTC
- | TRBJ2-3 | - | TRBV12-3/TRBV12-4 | CASCFPTDTQYF | TGTGCCAGCTGCTTTCCCACAGATACGCAGTATTTT
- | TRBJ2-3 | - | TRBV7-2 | CASSLGISGEGYTQYF | TGTGCCAGCAGCTTAGGTATTTCGGGTGAGGGCTATACGCAGTATTTT
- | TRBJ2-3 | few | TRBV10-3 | CAISESSGGLARTDTQYF | TGTGCCATCAGTGAGTCTTCCGGCGGGCTAGCAAGGACAGATACGCAGTATTTT
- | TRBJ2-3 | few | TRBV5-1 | CASGPPDPGTDTQYF | TGCGCCAGCGGACCCCCGGACCCGGGCACAGATACGCAGTATTTT
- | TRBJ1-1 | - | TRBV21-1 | CASSKTGAVGTEAFF | TGTGCCAGCAGCAAAACAGGGGCCGTAGGCACTGAAGCTTTCTTT
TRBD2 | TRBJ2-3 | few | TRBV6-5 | CASSNSGGSTDTQYF | TGTGCCAGCAGTAATAGCGGGGGTTCCACAGATACGCAGTATTTT
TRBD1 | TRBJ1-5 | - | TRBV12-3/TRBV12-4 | CASDQGQGRSNQPQHF | TGTGCCAGCGACCAAGGACAGGGTCGAAGCAATCAGCCCCAGCATTTT
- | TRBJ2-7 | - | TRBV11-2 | CASSLDRDGYEQYF | TGTGCCAGCAGCTTAGATCGTGACGGCTACGAGCAGTACTTC
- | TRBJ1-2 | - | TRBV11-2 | CASSFNPGGDYGYTF | TGTGCCAGCAGCTTCAACCCCGGGGGGGACTATGGCTACACCTTC
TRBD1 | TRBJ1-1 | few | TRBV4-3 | CASSQGTAEAFF | TGCGCCAGCAGCCAGGGGACAGCTGAAGCTTTCTTT
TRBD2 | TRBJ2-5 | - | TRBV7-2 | CASSLGALAGAQETQYF | TGTGCCAGCAGCTTAGGTGCGCTAGCGGGGGCCCAAGAGACCCAGTACTTC
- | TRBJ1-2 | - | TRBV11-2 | CASSFNNYGYTF | TGTGCCAGCAGCTTCAATAACTATGGCTACACCTTC
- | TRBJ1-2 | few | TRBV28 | CASSPLHFNYGYTF | TGTGCCAGCAGTCCCCTACACTTTAACTATGGCTACACCTTC
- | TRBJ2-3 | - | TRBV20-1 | CSAGSGTVSYTQYF | TGCAGTGCTGGATCCGGGACTGTTTCGTATACGCAGTATTTT